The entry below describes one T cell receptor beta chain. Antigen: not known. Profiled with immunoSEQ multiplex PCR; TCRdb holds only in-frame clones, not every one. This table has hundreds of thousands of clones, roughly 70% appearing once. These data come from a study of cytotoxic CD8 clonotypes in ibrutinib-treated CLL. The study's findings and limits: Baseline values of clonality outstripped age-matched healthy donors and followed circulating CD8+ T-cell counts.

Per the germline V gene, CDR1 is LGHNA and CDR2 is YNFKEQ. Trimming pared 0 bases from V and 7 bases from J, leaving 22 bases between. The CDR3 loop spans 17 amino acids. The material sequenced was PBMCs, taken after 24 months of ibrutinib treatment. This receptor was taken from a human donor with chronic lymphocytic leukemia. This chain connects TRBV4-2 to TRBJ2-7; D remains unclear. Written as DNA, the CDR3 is TGTGCCAGCAGCCAAGATTGGTTTACGACCGACTTTGCGGAGCAGTACTTC. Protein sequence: CASSQDWFTTDFAEQYF.